Each of the 26 T cell receptor beta chains below was sequenced from the same sample in a study of OX40 agonist ivuxolimab in advanced cancers. Method: immunoSEQ multiplex PCR; TCRdb's copy keeps in-frame clones and lacks some. The table shows roughly 41,000 clones, with around nine tenths occurring only once. The sequencing used CD4+ or CD8+ T cells sorted from blood, collected in a trial of the OX40 agonist ivuxolimab. These TCRs come from an adult with an advanced solid tumor such as melanoma, head and neck, liver or kidney cancer.

The chain uses TRBV7-8 and TRBJ1-2; D might be TRBD1 (6 bases). Germline values: CDR1 SGHVS, CDR2 FQNEAQ. The CDR3 sequence is 18 residues long. With 0 bases removed from V and 4 bases from J, the gap between germline ends came to 21 bases. CDR3 DNA sequence: TGTGCCAGCAGCTTAGCGACGGAGATAACAGGGCCTGCCTATGGCTACACCTTC. Its translation: CASSLATEITGPAYGYTF.

The chain couples TRBV27 to TRBJ1-1; D is unresolved. The CDR3 consists of 13 residues. Germline CDR1 reads MNHEY; CDR2 reads SMNVEV (reference sequence). Trimming cost V 2 bases and J 3 bases, with 7 bases left between them. The DNA of the CDR3 is TGTGCCAGCAGTTTACTCTCCTACACTGAAGCTTTCTTT. This encodes CASSLLSYTEAFF.

The rearrangement uses TRBV6-5 and TRBJ1-1; D gene ambiguous. CDR1 is MNHEY and CDR2 is SVGAGI in the germline V gene. Trimming pared 2 bases from V and 2 bases from J, leaving 6 bases between. CDR3 length equals 13 residues. The CDR3 nucleotides read TGTGCCAGCAGTTACGGACCCAACACTGAAGCTTTCTTT. This encodes CASSYGPNTEAFF.

The table lists this clone with a count of one. The J gene is TRBJ1-1, the V gene TRBV27; possible D gene TRBD1, 5 bases. The CDR3 has 13 residues. Germline assignment: CDR1 MNHEY and CDR2 SMNVEV (reference sequence). The germline V and J ends were trimmed by 6 bases and 4 bases, with 12 bases remaining between them. This chain's CDR3 is CASSNGGITEAFF. CDR3 sequence (DNA): TGTGCCAGCAGCAATGGGGGGATCACTGAAGCTTTCTTT.

The chain couples TRBV9 to TRBJ2-2, with a tentative D call TRBD1 (5 bases). Germline CDR1 is SGDLS and CDR2 is YYNGEE. Trimming pared 1 base from V and 6 bases from J, leaving 10 bases between. The CDR3 spans 14 residues. CDR3 in amino acids: CASSVRQLPGELFF. DNA of the CDR3: TGTGCCAGCAGCGTAAGACAGCTCCCCGGGGAGCTGTTTTTT.

This chain links TRBV15 with TRBJ2-1; 7 bases fit TRBD2. The CDR3 length is 17 residues. CDR1 is LNHNV and CDR2 is YYDKDF in the germline V gene (reference sequence). V shed 3 bases and J 4 bases; nucleotides not matched to a gene: 12. The CDR3 nucleotides are TGTGCCACCAGCAGGACTGGGGGAGCGGGATCTTACAATGAGCAGTTCTTC. Protein: CATSRTGGAGSYNEQFF.

The chain carries TRBV7-9 and TRBJ1-1; tentatively, D is TRBD1 (6 bases). CDR3 length: 15 amino acids. CDR1 and CDR2 from the germline V gene are SEHNR and FQNEAQ (reference sequence). Between the trimmed V and J ends, which lost 4 bases and 1 base, there was a span of 13 bases. For the CDR3, the DNA is TGTGCCAGCAGCTGGGCGCAGGGACAGAACACTGAAGCTTTCTTT. Its translation is CASSWAQGQNTEAFF.

In DNA, the CDR3 is TGTGCCAGCAGCTTCTGGGACGGGAACACTGAAGCTTTCTTT. As protein: CASSFWDGNTEAFF. The J gene is TRBJ1-1, the V gene TRBV5-4, with D possibly matching TRBD1 (5 bases). CDR1 SGHNT and CDR2 YYREEE come from the germline V gene (reference sequence). The ends were cut back, 2 bases at V and 1 base at J, with 9 bases in the middle. The CDR3 runs to 14 residues. Variable domain in full (rest from reference TRBV5-4 and TRBJ1-1): ETGVTQSPTHLIKTRGQQVTLRCSSQSGHNTVSWYQQALGQGPQFIFQYYREEENGRGNFPPRFSGLQFPNYSSELNVNALELDDSALYLCASSFWDGNTEAFFGQGTRLTVV.

The chain has TRBV7-6 and TRBJ2-1; D unresolved. Deletions cut 5 bases from V and 4 bases from J, with 9 bases between. This CDR3 comprises 13 residues. From germline, CDR1 is SGHVS and CDR2 FNYEAQ. The CDR3 DNA reads as TGTGCCAGCAGCCACTATAGGTACAATGAGCAGTTCTTC. It is translated as CASSHYRYNEQFF.

This chain joins TRBV5-6 and TRBJ2-1; 8 bases line up with TRBD1. The germline V gene encodes CDR1 SGHDT and CDR2 YYEEEE. This CDR3 has 15 amino acids. With V trimmed by 2 bases and J by 0 bases, 1 base remained unmatched. The CDR3: CASSFGTGSYNEQFF. For the CDR3, the DNA is TGTGCCAGCAGCTTTGGGACAGGCTCCTACAATGAGCAGTTCTTC.

The V and J genes are TRBV11-3 and TRBJ1-1; 12 bases are a match to TRBD1. V was pared by 1 base and J by 5 bases, with 14 bases of the junction left unmatched. The CDR3 loop spans 19 amino acids. Germline CDR1 SGHNT, CDR2 YENEEA. CDR3 nucleotide sequence: TGTGCCAGCAGCTTAGGCCAAAGGGACAGGGGGCGCCTGGGAACTGAAGCTTTCTTT. It encodes CASSLGQRDRGRLGTEAFF. The complete variable domain, with remaining parts taken from reference TRBV11-3 and TRBJ1-1, reads EAGVVQSPRYKIIEKKQPVAFWCNPISGHNTLYWYLQNLGQGPELLIRYENEEAVDDSQLPKDRFSAERLKGVDSTLKIQPAELGDSAVYLCASSLGQRDRGRLGTEAFFGQGTRLTVV.

This sequence joins TRBV29-1 and TRBJ2-5; no clear D. Germline V gene sequence: CDR1 SQVTM, CDR2 ANQGSEA. Deletions cut 0 bases from V and 1 base from J, with 12 bases between. The CDR3 is 15 residues long. CDR3 nucleotides: TGCAGCGTTGAAGATAATAGGTCAGCCCAAGAGACCCAGTACTTC. Translating gives CSVEDNRSAQETQYF.

This clone was observed a single time. The CDR3 loop is CSVEKGPGRPGAKNIQYF. The DNA of the CDR3 is TGCAGCGTTGAGAAGGGACCGGGGAGGCCAGGGGCCAAAAACATTCAGTACTTC. This rearrangement joins TRBV29-1 to TRBJ2-4, with D possibly TRBD2 on 6 matching bases. Germline V gene lookup returns CDR1 SQVTM and CDR2 ANQGSEA. The CDR3 spans 18 residues. Trimming shortened V by 3 bases and J by 1 base, and 22 bases separated the two germline ends.

This chain joins TRBV29-1 and TRBJ1-2, with D perhaps TRBD1 (6 bases). Trimming left V 6 bases short and J 4 bases short, with 15 bases between. The CDR3 totals 13 residues. The germline V gene encodes CDR1 SQVTM and CDR2 ANQGSEA. CDR3 region: CSVGNRDIYGYTF. The CDR3 DNA reads TGCAGCGTGGGTAACAGGGACATCTATGGCTACACCTTC. Complete variable domain (other parts from reference TRBV29-1 and TRBJ1-2): SAVISQKPSRDICQRGTSLTIQCQVDSQVTMMFWYRQQPGQSLTLIATANQGSEATYESGFVIDKFPISRPNLTFSTLTVSNMSPEDSSIYLCSVGNRDIYGYTFGSGTRLTVV.

The CDR3 region has the DNA TGTGCCAGCAGTTTAAGGAGCGGCTACTCCTACGAGCAGTACTTC. Translation gives CASSLRSGYSYEQYF. V usage is TRBV27 and J usage is TRBJ2-7; a weak D match, TRBD2 (5 bases). The germline gives CDR1 MNHEY, CDR2 SMNVEV (reference sequence). The V end was cut by 2 bases, the J end by 0 bases, with 11 bases between. The CDR3 consists of 15 residues.

The V call is TRBV11-1, the J call TRBJ2-1; TRBD2 matches at 9 bases. The germline CDR1 and CDR2 sequences are SGHAT and FQDESV (reference sequence). This CDR3 is 15 amino acids long. With V trimmed by 1 base and J by 6 bases, 4 bases remained unmatched. Written as DNA, the CDR3 is TGTGCCAGCAGCTTAGGAAGGCGGGGGGGCAATGAGCAGTTCTTC. Its protein is CASSLGRRGGNEQFF.

A single count supports this clone. The chain couples TRBV27 to TRBJ2-1; 8 nucleotides match TRBD2. With V trimmed by 4 bases and J by 13 bases, 12 bases remained unmatched. This CDR3 has 14 residues. Germline-derived CDR1 and CDR2 are MNHEY and SMNVEV (reference sequence). The CDR3 DNA follows: TGTGCCAGCAGTTATATAGGACTAGCCTTGCCTCAGTTCTTC. It specifies CASSYIGLALPQFF.

The rearrangement links TRBV7-3 to TRBJ2-2; D may be TRBD2 (6 bases). Germline V gene data show CDR1 as SGHTA and CDR2 as FQGTGA. V was shortened by 3 bases and J by 1 base, with 9 bases between the two germline ends. This CDR3 comprises 15 residues. The CDR3 is CASSFPSENTGELFF. CDR3 DNA: TGTGCCAGCAGCTTTCCTAGCGAGAACACCGGGGAGCTGTTTTTT.

The chain carries TRBV5-4 and TRBJ2-7; D not resolved. Trimming removed 5 bases at V and 6 bases at J, with 15 bases between. The length of the CDR3 is 13 residues. Looked up from germline, CDR1 is SGHNT and CDR2 is YYREEE (reference sequence). This CDR3 reads CASRAGKGTEQYF. For the CDR3, the DNA is TGTGCCAGCAGGGCAGGCAAGGGTACCGAGCAGTACTTC.

V is TRBV9 and J is TRBJ2-4; no clear D. Germline-derived CDR1 and CDR2 are SGDLS and YYNGEE. V shed 5 bases and J shed 8 bases, with 14 bases lying between them. The CDR3 spans 13 residues. The CDR3 reads CASSPSQGDIQYF. CDR3 bases: TGTGCCAGCAGTCCAAGTCAAGGAGACATTCAGTACTTC.

The chain joins TRBV7-9 to TRBJ1-1; 7 nucleotides line up with TRBD1. The germline CDR1 and CDR2 sequences are SEHNR and FQNEAQ (reference sequence). The trim removed 5 bases at V and 7 bases at J, leaving 10 bases unmatched. The CDR3 runs to 14 residues. CDR3 coding DNA: TGTGCCAGCAGCCCGCAGGACAGGATGATTGAAGCTTTCTTT. Protein product: CASSPQDRMIEAFF.

The chain is built from TRBV4-1 and TRBJ2-1, with TRBD2 identical over 7 bases. The CDR3 is made up of 17 amino acids. Trimming at V came to 3 bases and at J to 0 bases, leaving 8 bases not matched to a gene. From germline, CDR1 is MGHRA and CDR2 YSYEKL. The CDR3 is CASSHPASGASYNEQFF. The CDR3 nucleotides are TGCGCCAGCAGCCACCCCGCCAGCGGGGCCTCCTACAATGAGCAGTTCTTC.

The chain employs TRBV19 and TRBJ1-5; no firm D call. Germline-derived CDR1 and CDR2 are LNHDA and SQIVND (reference sequence). The CDR3 sequence is 14 residues long. Trimming removed 1 base at V and 1 base at J, with 5 bases between. The CDR3 sequence is CASSIVPSNQPQHF. CDR3 in DNA: TGTGCCAGTAGTATAGTACCGAGCAATCAGCCCCAGCATTTT.

The V gene is TRBV14, the J gene TRBJ2-1; 10 bases line up with TRBD2. V shed 6 bases, J shed 4 bases, and the junction held 3 bases outside the gene matches. The CDR3 is 14 amino acids. Germline CDR1 is SGHDN and CDR2 is FVKESK. The CDR3 nucleotides read TGTGCCAGCAGGAGAGCGGGGGGGTACAATGAGCAGTTCTTC. This translates into CASRRAGGYNEQFF.

This rearrangement joins TRBV9 to TRBJ1-5; D is undetermined. This CDR3 has 14 residues. Germline V gives CDR1 SGDLS, CDR2 YYNGEE. The V end lost 3 bases, the J end lost 0 bases, and 7 bases lay between the germline ends. The CDR3 sequence: CASSDDYSNQPQHF. In DNA, the CDR3 is TGTGCCAGCAGCGACGATTATAGCAATCAGCCCCAGCATTTT.

This chain links TRBV4-2 with TRBJ2-2; tentative D call: TRBD2 (5 bases). The CDR3 is 16 residues long. Germline CDR1 LGHNA, CDR2 YNFKEQ. V lost 0 bases to trimming and J lost 2 bases, with 10 bases between them. CDR3: CASSQDRTSNTGELFF. CDR3 nucleotide sequence: TGTGCCAGCAGCCAAGATAGAACTAGTAACACCGGGGAGCTGTTTTTT.